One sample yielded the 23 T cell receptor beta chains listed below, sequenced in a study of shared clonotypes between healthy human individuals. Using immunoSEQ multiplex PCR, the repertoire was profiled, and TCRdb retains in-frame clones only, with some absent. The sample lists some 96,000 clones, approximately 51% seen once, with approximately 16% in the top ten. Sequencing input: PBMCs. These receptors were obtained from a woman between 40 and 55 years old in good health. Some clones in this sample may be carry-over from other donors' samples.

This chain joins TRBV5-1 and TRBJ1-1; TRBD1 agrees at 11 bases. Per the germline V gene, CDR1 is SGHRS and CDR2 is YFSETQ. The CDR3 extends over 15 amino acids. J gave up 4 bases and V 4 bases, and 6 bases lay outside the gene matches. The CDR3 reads CASSTGTGGATEAFF. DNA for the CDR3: TGCGCCAGCAGCACCGGGACAGGGGGAGCCACTGAAGCTTTCTTT.

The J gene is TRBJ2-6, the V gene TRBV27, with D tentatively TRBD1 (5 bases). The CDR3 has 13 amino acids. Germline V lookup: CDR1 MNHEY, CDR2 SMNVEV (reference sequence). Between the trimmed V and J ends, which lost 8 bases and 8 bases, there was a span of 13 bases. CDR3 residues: CASSYRQPNVLTF. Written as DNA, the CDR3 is TGTGCCAGCTCCTACAGGCAGCCCAACGTCCTGACTTTC.

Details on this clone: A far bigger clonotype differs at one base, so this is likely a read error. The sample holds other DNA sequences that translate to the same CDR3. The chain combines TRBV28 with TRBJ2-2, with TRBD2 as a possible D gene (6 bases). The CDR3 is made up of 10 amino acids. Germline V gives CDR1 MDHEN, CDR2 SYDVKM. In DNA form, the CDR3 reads TGTGCCAGCAGAGGCGGGGAGCTGTTCTTT. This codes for CASRGGELFF.

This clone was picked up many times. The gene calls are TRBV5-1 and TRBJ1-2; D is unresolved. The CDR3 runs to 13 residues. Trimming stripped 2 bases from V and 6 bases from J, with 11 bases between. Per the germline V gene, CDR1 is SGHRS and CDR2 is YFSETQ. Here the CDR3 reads CASSLSGRDGYTF. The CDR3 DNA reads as TGCGCCAGCAGCTTAAGCGGGCGGGATGGCTACACCTTC.

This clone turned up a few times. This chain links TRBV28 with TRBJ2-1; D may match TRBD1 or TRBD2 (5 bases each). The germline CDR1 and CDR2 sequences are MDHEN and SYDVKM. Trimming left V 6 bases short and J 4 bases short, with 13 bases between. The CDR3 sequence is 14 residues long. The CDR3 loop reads CASRGPGPYNEQFF. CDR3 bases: TGTGCCAGCAGGGGGCCGGGACCATACAATGAGCAGTTCTTC.

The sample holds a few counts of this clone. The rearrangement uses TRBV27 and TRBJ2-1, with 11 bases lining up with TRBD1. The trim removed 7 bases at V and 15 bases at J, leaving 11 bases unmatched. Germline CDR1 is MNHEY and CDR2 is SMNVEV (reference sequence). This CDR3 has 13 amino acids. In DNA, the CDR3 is TGTGCCAGCACCTTCCGGGACAGGGGGAGTTGGTTCTTC. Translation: CASTFRDRGSWFF.

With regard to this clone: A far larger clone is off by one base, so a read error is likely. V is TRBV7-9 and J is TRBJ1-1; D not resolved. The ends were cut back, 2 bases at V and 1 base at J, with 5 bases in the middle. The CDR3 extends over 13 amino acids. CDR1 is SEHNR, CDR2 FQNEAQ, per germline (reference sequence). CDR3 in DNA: TGTGCCAGCAGCTTAACAGAGAACACTGAAGCTTTCTTT. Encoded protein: CASSLTENTEAFF.

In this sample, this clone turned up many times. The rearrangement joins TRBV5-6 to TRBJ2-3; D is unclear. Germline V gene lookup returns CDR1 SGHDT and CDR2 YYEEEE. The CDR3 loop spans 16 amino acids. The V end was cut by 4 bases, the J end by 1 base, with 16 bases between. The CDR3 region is CASSLYITWGTDTQYF. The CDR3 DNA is TGTGCCAGCAGCCTCTACATAACCTGGGGCACAGATACGCAGTATTTT.

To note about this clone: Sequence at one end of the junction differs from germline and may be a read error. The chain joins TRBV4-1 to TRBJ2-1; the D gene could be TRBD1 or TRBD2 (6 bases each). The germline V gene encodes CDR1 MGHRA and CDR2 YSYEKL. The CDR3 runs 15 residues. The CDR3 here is CASSPGQPAGNERFF. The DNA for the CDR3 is TGCGCCAGCAGCCCCGGACAGCCGGCGGGGAATGAGCGGTTCTTC.

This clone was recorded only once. CDR3: CASSSWTGDDSEQFF. CDR3 nucleotides: TGTGCCAGCAGCTCATGGACAGGGGACGACAGTGAGCAGTTCTTC. The chain links TRBV5-4 to TRBJ2-1; 9 bases fit TRBD1. V was pared by 3 bases and J by 9 bases, with 10 bases of the junction left unmatched. Germline V CDR1 and CDR2: SGHNT, YYREEE (reference sequence). The length of the CDR3 is 15 residues.

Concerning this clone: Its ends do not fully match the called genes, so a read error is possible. The CDR3: CASLPGTGDYNEQLF. Written as DNA, the CDR3 is TGCGCCAGCTTACCCGGGACAGGAGACTACAATGAGCAGCTCTTC. The rearrangement links TRBV5-1 to TRBJ2-1; 8 bases are a match to TRBD1. The CDR3 runs to 15 residues. CDR1 is SGHRS, CDR2 YFSETQ, per germline.

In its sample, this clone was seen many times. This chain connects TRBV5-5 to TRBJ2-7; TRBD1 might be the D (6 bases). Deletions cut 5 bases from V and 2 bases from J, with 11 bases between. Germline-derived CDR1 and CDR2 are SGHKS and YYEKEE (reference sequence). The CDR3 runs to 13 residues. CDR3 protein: CASRGASTYEQYF. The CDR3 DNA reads TGTGCCAGCAGGGGGGCCTCGACCTACGAGCAGTACTTC.

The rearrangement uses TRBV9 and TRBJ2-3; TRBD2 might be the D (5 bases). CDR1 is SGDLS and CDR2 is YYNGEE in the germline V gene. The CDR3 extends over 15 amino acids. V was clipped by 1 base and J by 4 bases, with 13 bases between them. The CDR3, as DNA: TGTGCCAGCAGCGTACGCGAGGGCCTGTCAGATACGCAGTATTTT. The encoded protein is CASSVREGLSDTQYF.

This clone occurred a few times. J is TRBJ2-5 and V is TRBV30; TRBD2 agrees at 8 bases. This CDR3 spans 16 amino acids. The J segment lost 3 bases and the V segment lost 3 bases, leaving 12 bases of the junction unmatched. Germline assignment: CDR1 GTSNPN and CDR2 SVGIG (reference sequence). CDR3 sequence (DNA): TGTGCCTGGAGGGCCCCTCGGGGGGGGGTAGAAGAGACCCAGTACTTC. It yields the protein CAWRAPRGGVEETQYF. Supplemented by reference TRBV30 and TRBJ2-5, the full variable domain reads SQTIHQWPATLVQPVGSPLSLECTVEGTSNPNLYWYRQAAGRGLQLLFYSVGIGQISSEVPQNLSASRPQDRQFILSSKKLLLSDSGFYLCAWRAPRGGVEETQYFGPGTRLLVL.

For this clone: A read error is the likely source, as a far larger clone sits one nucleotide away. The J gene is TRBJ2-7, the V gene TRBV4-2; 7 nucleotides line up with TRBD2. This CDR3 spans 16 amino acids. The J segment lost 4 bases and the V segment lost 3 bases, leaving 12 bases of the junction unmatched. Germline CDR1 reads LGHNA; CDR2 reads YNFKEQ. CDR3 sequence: CASSHQGLAVSYEQYF. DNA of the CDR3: TGTGCCAGCAGCCACCAAGGTCTAGCGGTATCTTACGAGCAGTACTTC.

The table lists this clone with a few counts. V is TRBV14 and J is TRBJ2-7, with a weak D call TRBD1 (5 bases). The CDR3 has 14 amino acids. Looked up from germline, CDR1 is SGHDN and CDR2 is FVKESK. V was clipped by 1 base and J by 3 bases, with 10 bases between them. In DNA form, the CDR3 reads TGTGCCAGCAGCCAAGGGGCAGGGATCTACGAGCAGTACTTC. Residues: CASSQGAGIYEQYF.

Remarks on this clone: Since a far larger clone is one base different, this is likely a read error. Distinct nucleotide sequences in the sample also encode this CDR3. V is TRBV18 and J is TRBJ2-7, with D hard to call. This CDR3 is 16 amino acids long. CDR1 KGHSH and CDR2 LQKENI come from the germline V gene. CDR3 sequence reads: CASSSTPDVTAYEQYF. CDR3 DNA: TGTGCTAGCTCATCAACCCCGGACGTAACCGCCTACGAGCAGTACTTC. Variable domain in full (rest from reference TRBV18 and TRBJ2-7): NAGVMQNPRHLVRRRGQEARLRCSPMKGHSHVYWYRQLPEEGLKFMVYLQKENIIDESGMPKERFSAEFPKEGPSILRIQQVVRGDSAAYFCASSSTPDVTAYEQYFGPGTRLTVT.

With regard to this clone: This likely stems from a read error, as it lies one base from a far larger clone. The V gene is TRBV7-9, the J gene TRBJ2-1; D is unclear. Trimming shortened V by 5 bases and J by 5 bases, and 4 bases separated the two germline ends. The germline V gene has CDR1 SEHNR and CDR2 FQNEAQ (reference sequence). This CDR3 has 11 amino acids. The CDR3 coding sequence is TGTGCCAGCAGCCCCCACAATGAGCAGTTCTTC. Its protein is CASSPHNEQFF.

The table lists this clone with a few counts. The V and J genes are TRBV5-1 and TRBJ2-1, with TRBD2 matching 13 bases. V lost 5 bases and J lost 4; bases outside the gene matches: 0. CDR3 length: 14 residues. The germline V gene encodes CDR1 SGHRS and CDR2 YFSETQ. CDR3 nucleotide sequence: TGCGCCAGCAGGGGACTAGCGGGATACAATGAGCAGTTCTTC. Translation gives CASRGLAGYNEQFF. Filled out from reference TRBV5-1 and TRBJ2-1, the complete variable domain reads KAGVTQTPRYLIKTRGQQVTLSCSPISGHRSVSWYQQTPGQGLQFLFEYFSETQRNKGNFPGRFSGRQFSNSRSEMNVSTLELGDSALYLCASRGLAGYNEQFFGPGTRLTVL.

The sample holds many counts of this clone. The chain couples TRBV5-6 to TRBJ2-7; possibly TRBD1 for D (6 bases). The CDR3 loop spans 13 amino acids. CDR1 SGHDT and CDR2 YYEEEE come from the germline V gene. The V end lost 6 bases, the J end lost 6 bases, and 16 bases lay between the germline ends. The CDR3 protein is CASKLTGFGEQYF. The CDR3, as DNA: TGTGCCAGCAAATTGACAGGATTCGGCGAGCAGTACTTC.

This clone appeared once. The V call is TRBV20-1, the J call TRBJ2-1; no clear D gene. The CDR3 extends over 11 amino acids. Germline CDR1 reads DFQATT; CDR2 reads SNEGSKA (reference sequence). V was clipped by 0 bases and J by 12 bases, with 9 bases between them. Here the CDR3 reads CSARDPRLQFF. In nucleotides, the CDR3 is TGCAGTGCTAGAGACCCGAGGTTGCAGTTCTTC.

This chain's CDR3 is CASSESVNTEAFF. The DNA of the CDR3 is TGTGCCAGCAGTGAGTCGGTGAACACTGAAGCTTTCTTT. This sequence joins TRBV2 and TRBJ1-1; no definite D call. The CDR3 contains 13 residues. V was clipped by 3 bases and J by 0 bases, with 5 bases between them. Germline loops: CDR1 SNHLY, CDR2 FYNNEI. Variable domain in full (rest from reference TRBV2 and TRBJ1-1): EPEVTQTPSHQVTQMGQEVILRCVPISNHLYFYWYRQILGQKVEFLVSFYNNEISEKSEIFDDQFSVERPDGSNFTLKIRSTKLEDSAMYFCASSESVNTEAFFGQGTRLTVV.

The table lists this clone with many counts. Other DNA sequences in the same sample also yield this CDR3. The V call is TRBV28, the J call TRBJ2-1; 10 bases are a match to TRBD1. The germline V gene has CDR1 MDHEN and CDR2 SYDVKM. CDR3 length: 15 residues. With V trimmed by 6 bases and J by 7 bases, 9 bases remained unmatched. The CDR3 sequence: CASRTPGTGVNEQFF. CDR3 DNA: TGTGCCAGCAGGACTCCCGGGACAGGGGTGAATGAGCAGTTCTTC.